The present TCR beta chain was sequenced within a study of blood T cell repertoires in COVID-19. Study background: Samples taken during acute and convalescent COVID-19 were collected in the United States, Italy and Spain. T cells, B-cell-depleted T cells, or PBMCs provided the cDNA or gDNA that served as material.

Original data processing: Reference gene primer amplification yielded estimated nucleated cell counts. TCRdb's copy holds only in-frame clones and misses some; the assay was immunoSEQ multiplex PCR. D and trimming come from the DNA, and the V and J calls and clone size come from that table. The sample has roughly 120,000 clones, about nine tenths seen once; the top ten hold over 4%. Germline V lookup: CDR1 GTSNPN, CDR2 SVGIG (reference sequence). CDR3 size: 12 residues. The specimen sequenced was peripheral blood. V is TRBV30 and J is TRBJ2-2; D is unresolved. The TCR comes from a woman aged 45-59 years with acute or convalescent COVID-19. The CDR3 protein is CSHGLGTGELFF. CDR3 bases: TGTTCACATGGCCTTGGCACCGGGGAGCTGTTTTTT.